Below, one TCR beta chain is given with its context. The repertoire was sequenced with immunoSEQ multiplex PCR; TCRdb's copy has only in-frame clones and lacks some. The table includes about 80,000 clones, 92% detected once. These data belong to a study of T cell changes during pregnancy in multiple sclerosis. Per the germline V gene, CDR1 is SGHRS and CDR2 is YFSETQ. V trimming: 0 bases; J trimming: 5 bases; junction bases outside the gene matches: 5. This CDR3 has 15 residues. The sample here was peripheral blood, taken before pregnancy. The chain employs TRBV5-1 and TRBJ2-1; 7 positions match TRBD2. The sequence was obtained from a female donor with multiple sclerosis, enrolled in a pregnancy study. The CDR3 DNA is TGCGCCAGCAGCTTGGGGCTAGCGGAGAACAATGAGCAGTTCTTC. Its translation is CASSLGLAENNEQFF.